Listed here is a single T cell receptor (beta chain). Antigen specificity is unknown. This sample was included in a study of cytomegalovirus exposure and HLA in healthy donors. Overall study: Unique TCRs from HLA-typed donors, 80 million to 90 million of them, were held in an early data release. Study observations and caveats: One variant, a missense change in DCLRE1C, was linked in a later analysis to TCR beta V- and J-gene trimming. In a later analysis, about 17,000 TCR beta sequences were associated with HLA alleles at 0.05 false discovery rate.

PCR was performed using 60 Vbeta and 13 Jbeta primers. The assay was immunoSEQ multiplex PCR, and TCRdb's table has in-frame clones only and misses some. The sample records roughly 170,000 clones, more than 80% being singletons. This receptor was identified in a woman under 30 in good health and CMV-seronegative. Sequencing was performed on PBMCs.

CDR3 sequence (DNA): TGTGCCACCATCGGGGATTCCAGGGGGGTTTATGAGCAGTTCTTC. It encodes CATIGDSRGVYEQFF. This chain connects TRBV15 to TRBJ2-1; D is perhaps TRBD1 (7 bases). The CDR3 length is 15 residues. Trimming took 7 bases from V and 8 from J, leaving 21 bases between them. Germline values: CDR1 LNHNV, CDR2 YYDKDF (reference sequence).